Listed below are T cell receptor beta chains from one sample, sequenced in a study of blood T cell repertoires in COVID-19. Method: immunoSEQ multiplex PCR; TCRdb's copy keeps in-frame clones and lacks some. The sample consists of some 120,000 clones, around 78% of them appearing once. Sample: peripheral blood. These receptors were obtained from a human donor in a cohort sampled during active COVID-19. The CDR3 runs from the conserved cysteine through the conserved F or W. The order of the fields is clone size, V gene, D gene, CDR3 length, J gene, CDR3 protein, CDR3 DNA. A D gene is named only where the DNA matches it firmly. Clone size is shown for a subset of rows, as once, few, many or a class of expanded clone.

abundance: few; v_gene: TRBV30; d_gene: TRBD1; len: 12; j_gene: TRBJ2-5; CDR3aa: CAWTGGGETQYF; CDR3nt: TGTGCCTGGACAGGGGGCGGAGAGACCCAGTACTTC
abundance: -; v_gene: TRBV6-5; d_gene: TRBD1; len: 15; j_gene: TRBJ2-3; CDR3aa: CASSRTGLRTDTQYF; CDR3nt: TGTGCCAGCAGCCGGACAGGCCTCCGCACAGATACGCAGTATTTT
abundance: -; v_gene: TRBV14; d_gene: -; len: 16; j_gene: TRBJ2-6; CDR3aa: CASSQRRGSGANVLTF; CDR3nt: TGTGCCAGCAGCCAAAGGAGGGGCTCTGGGGCCAACGTCCTGACTTTC
abundance: once; v_gene: TRBV5-1; d_gene: -; len: 14; j_gene: TRBJ1-2; CDR3aa: CASTPGWGRDGYTF; CDR3nt: TGCGCCAGCACCCCTGGTTGGGGGCGCGATGGCTACACCTTC
abundance: -; v_gene: TRBV7-9; d_gene: -; len: 15; j_gene: TRBJ2-3; CDR3aa: CASSLDRGATDTQYF; CDR3nt: TGTGCCAGCAGCTTAGATCGGGGGGCCACAGATACGCAGTATTTT
abundance: -; v_gene: TRBV27; d_gene: TRBD1; len: 16; j_gene: TRBJ1-2; CDR3aa: CASSLVTGQGIYGYTF; CDR3nt: TGTGCCAGCAGTTTGGTGACTGGACAGGGCATTTATGGCTACACCTTC
abundance: -; v_gene: TRBV3-1/TRBV3-2; d_gene: -; len: 14; j_gene: TRBJ2-1; CDR3aa: CASSPRDSSDEQFF; CDR3nt: TGTGCCAGCAGCCCCCGGGACTCCTCCGATGAGCAGTTCTTC
abundance: -; v_gene: TRBV7-6; d_gene: -; len: 13; j_gene: TRBJ2-7; CDR3aa: CASSLASRYEQYF; CDR3nt: TGTGCCAGCAGCTTAGCATCGCGCTACGAGCAGTACTTC
abundance: -; v_gene: TRBV9; d_gene: TRBD1; len: 16; j_gene: TRBJ1-2; CDR3aa: CASSAQDRSINYGYTF; CDR3nt: TGTGCCAGCAGCGCTCAGGACAGGTCGATAAACTATGGCTACACCTTC
abundance: -; v_gene: TRBV5-4; d_gene: -; len: 14; j_gene: TRBJ2-5; CDR3aa: CASSLRRGEETQYF; CDR3nt: TGTGCCAGCAGCTTGCGCAGGGGGGAGGAGACCCAGTACTTC
abundance: -; v_gene: TRBV5-1; d_gene: TRBD2; len: 15; j_gene: TRBJ2-1; CDR3aa: CASSPEGLAGDEQFF; CDR3nt: TGCGCCAGCAGCCCGGAGGGACTAGCGGGGGATGAGCAGTTCTTC
abundance: -; v_gene: TRBV7-9; d_gene: -; len: 14; j_gene: TRBJ2-5; CDR3aa: CASSRTGIQETQYF; CDR3nt: TGTGCCAGCAGCCGAACAGGGATCCAAGAGACCCAGTACTTC
abundance: -; v_gene: TRBV11-2; d_gene: -; len: 11; j_gene: TRBJ2-5; CDR3aa: CASSFSETQYF; CDR3nt: TGTGCCAGCAGCTTTAGTGAGACCCAGTACTTC
abundance: -; v_gene: TRBV7-9; d_gene: TRBD2; len: 17; j_gene: TRBJ2-1; CDR3aa: CASSPSPAGGPSNEQFF; CDR3nt: TGTGCCAGCAGCCCGTCGCCAGCGGGGGGGCCTAGCAATGAGCAGTTCTTC
abundance: -; v_gene: TRBV30; d_gene: TRBD1; len: 12; j_gene: TRBJ2-7; CDR3aa: CAGNRGPHEQYF; CDR3nt: TGTGCCGGCAACAGGGGGCCACACGAGCAGTACTTC
abundance: -; v_gene: TRBV7-8; d_gene: -; len: 14; j_gene: TRBJ1-6; CDR3aa: CASSRGGFNSPLHF; CDR3nt: TGTGCCAGCAGCCGAGGCGGGTTTAATTCACCCCTCCACTTT
abundance: -; v_gene: TRBV13; d_gene: -; len: 15; j_gene: TRBJ1-3; CDR3aa: CASSEFQGPGNTIYF; CDR3nt: TGTGCCAGCAGCGAATTTCAGGGCCCTGGAAACACCATATATTTT
abundance: -; v_gene: TRBV4-1; d_gene: TRBD1; len: 14; j_gene: TRBJ1-4; CDR3aa: CASSQPGQGEKLFF; CDR3nt: TGCGCCAGCAGCCAACCGGGACAGGGTGAAAAACTGTTTTTT
abundance: once; v_gene: TRBV5-1; d_gene: TRBD1; len: 15; j_gene: TRBJ1-6; CDR3aa: CASSPGTGYNSPLHF; CDR3nt: TGCGCCAGCAGCCCCGGGACAGGGTATAATTCACCCCTCCACTTT
abundance: -; v_gene: TRBV18; d_gene: -; len: 16; j_gene: TRBJ2-2; CDR3aa: CASSPSRTRNTGELFF; CDR3nt: TGTGCCAGCTCACCCAGTAGGACAAGGAACACCGGGGAGCTGTTTTTT
abundance: once; v_gene: TRBV28; d_gene: -; len: 14; j_gene: TRBJ1-4; CDR3aa: CASSFGYVNEKLFF; CDR3nt: TGTGCCAGCAGTTTCGGTTATGTCAATGAAAAACTGTTTTTT
abundance: -; v_gene: TRBV28; d_gene: -; len: 18; j_gene: TRBJ1-4; CDR3aa: CASSSTAVRLTKGEKLFF; CDR3nt: TGTGCCAGCAGTTCAACCGCCGTACGACTCACGAAAGGAGAAAAACTGTTTTTT
abundance: -; v_gene: TRBV10-3; d_gene: TRBD1; len: 13; j_gene: TRBJ1-2; CDR3aa: CAISGGQGDGYTF; CDR3nt: TGTGCCATCAGTGGGGGACAGGGAGACGGCTACACCTTC
abundance: -; v_gene: TRBV4-2; d_gene: TRBD1; len: 18; j_gene: TRBJ1-6; CDR3aa: CASSQVTYRGRGNSPLHF; CDR3nt: TGTGCCAGCAGCCAAGTCACCTACAGGGGCCGGGGAAATTCACCCCTCCACTTT
abundance: -; v_gene: TRBV27; d_gene: TRBD1; len: 15; j_gene: TRBJ1-5; CDR3aa: CASSRGPLGGQPQHF; CDR3nt: TGTGCCAGCAGTAGGGGGCCCCTCGGGGGACAGCCCCAGCATTTT
abundance: few; v_gene: TRBV7-8; d_gene: -; len: 14; j_gene: TRBJ1-1; CDR3aa: CASSPSGDFIGAFF; CDR3nt: TGTGCCAGCAGCCCCAGTGGGGACTTCATTGGAGCTTTCTTT
abundance: -; v_gene: TRBV5-4; d_gene: -; len: 14; j_gene: TRBJ1-2; CDR3aa: CASSLSSSNYGYTF; CDR3nt: TGTGCCAGCAGCTTGAGTAGTTCTAACTATGGCTACACCTTC
abundance: -; v_gene: TRBV5-6; d_gene: -; len: 17; j_gene: TRBJ1-4; CDR3aa: CASSLWWRGASNEKLFF; CDR3nt: TGTGCCAGCAGCTTGTGGTGGCGGGGCGCTTCTAATGAAAAACTGTTTTTT
abundance: once; v_gene: TRBV29-1; d_gene: TRBD1; len: 14; j_gene: TRBJ2-7; CDR3aa: CSVEEAGQGRQQYF; CDR3nt: TGCAGCGTTGAAGAAGCGGGACAGGGGAGGCAGCAGTACTTC
abundance: -; v_gene: TRBV5-4; d_gene: -; len: 19; j_gene: TRBJ2-6; CDR3aa: CASTPELGGVGSGANVLTF; CDR3nt: TGTGCCAGCACCCCGGAATTGGGCGGGGTGGGCTCTGGGGCCAACGTCCTGACTTTC
abundance: few; v_gene: TRBV25-1; d_gene: TRBD2; len: 16; j_gene: TRBJ2-2; CDR3aa: CASSGGTSRNTGELFF; CDR3nt: TGTGCCAGCAGTGGGGGGACTAGCAGGAACACCGGGGAGCTGTTTTTT
abundance: -; v_gene: TRBV4-2; d_gene: TRBD2; len: 21; j_gene: TRBJ2-6; CDR3aa: CASSLLPPSGGANTGANVLTF; CDR3nt: TGTGCCAGCAGCCTCCTCCCTCCTAGCGGGGGGGCTAATACCGGGGCCAACGTCCTGACTTTC
abundance: medium-sized; v_gene: TRBV11-2; d_gene: -; len: 14; j_gene: TRBJ2-7; CDR3aa: CASSIVDSAYEQYF; CDR3nt: TGTGCCAGCAGCATAGTGGACAGTGCCTACGAGCAGTACTTC
abundance: -; v_gene: TRBV7-9; d_gene: -; len: 15; j_gene: TRBJ2-7; CDR3aa: CASSSRGASTLEQYF; CDR3nt: TGTGCCAGCAGTTCCCGTGGAGCCTCTACCCTCGAGCAGTACTTC
abundance: -; v_gene: TRBV30; d_gene: TRBD1; len: 17; j_gene: TRBJ1-1; CDR3aa: CAWSVKDRGLLNTEAFF; CDR3nt: TGTGCCTGGAGTGTTAAGGACAGGGGCCTTTTGAACACTGAAGCTTTCTTT
abundance: -; v_gene: TRBV5-4; d_gene: TRBD1; len: 15; j_gene: TRBJ2-5; CDR3aa: CASSLDRGTGETQYF; CDR3nt: TGTGCCAGCAGCTTGGACAGGGGGACTGGAGAGACCCAGTACTTC
abundance: many; v_gene: TRBV30; d_gene: -; len: 11; j_gene: TRBJ2-7; CDR3aa: CACSQSYEQYF; CDR3nt: TGTGCCTGCTCCCAGTCCTACGAGCAGTACTTC
abundance: once; v_gene: TRBV6-5; d_gene: TRBD2; len: 15; j_gene: TRBJ2-5; CDR3aa: CASRGLAGGPETQYF; CDR3nt: TGTGCCAGCAGGGGACTAGCGGGGGGGCCAGAGACCCAGTACTTC
abundance: -; v_gene: TRBV7-9; d_gene: -; len: 14; j_gene: TRBJ1-2; CDR3aa: CASSLDLDSYGYTF; CDR3nt: TGTGCCAGCAGCTTAGACCTGGACAGCTATGGCTACACCTTC
abundance: -; v_gene: TRBV5-4; d_gene: TRBD1; len: 13; j_gene: TRBJ1-2; CDR3aa: CASSSTGRFGYTF; CDR3nt: TGTGCCAGCAGCTCGACAGGGCGGTTTGGCTACACCTTC
abundance: -; v_gene: TRBV5-1; d_gene: TRBD2; len: 13; j_gene: TRBJ2-7; CDR3aa: CASSKGLDYEQYF; CDR3nt: TGCGCCAGCAGCAAGGGACTAGACTACGAGCAGTACTTC
abundance: -; v_gene: TRBV18; d_gene: TRBD1; len: 15; j_gene: TRBJ1-1; CDR3aa: CASSPPTGSTTEAFF; CDR3nt: TGTGCCAGCTCACCCCCGACAGGGAGTACCACTGAAGCTTTCTTT
abundance: -; v_gene: TRBV18; d_gene: -; len: 18; j_gene: TRBJ2-2; CDR3aa: CASSRIQGGGSNTGELFF; CDR3nt: TGTGCCAGCTCACGGATCCAAGGTGGGGGCTCGAACACCGGGGAGCTGTTTTTT
abundance: -; v_gene: TRBV15; d_gene: TRBD1; len: 13; j_gene: TRBJ2-7; CDR3aa: CATRRDRVYEQYF; CDR3nt: TGTGCCACCCGCCGGGACAGGGTCTACGAGCAGTACTTC
abundance: -; v_gene: TRBV30; d_gene: TRBD1; len: 14; j_gene: TRBJ1-6; CDR3aa: CAWSADRGLDPLHF; CDR3nt: TGTGCCTGGAGTGCGGACAGGGGCCTTGATCCCCTCCACTTT
abundance: -; v_gene: TRBV20-1; d_gene: -; len: 10; j_gene: TRBJ2-7; CDR3aa: CSASHYEQYF; CDR3nt: TGCAGTGCTAGTCATTACGAGCAGTACTTC